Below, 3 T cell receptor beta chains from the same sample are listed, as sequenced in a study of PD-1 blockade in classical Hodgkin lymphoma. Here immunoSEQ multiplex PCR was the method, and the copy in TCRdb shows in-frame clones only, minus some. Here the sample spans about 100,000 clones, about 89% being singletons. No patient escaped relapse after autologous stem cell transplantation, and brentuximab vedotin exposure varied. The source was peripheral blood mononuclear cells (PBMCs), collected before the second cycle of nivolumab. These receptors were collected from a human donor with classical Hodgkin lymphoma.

The CDR3 spells CASSTQVFYEQYF. The DNA of the CDR3 is TGTGCCAGCAGCACCCAGGTCTTCTACGAGCAGTACTTC. This chain links TRBV7-8 with TRBJ2-5; D uncertain. The DNA end is more similar to TRBJ2-7, so the J call may be wrong. In germline, CDR1 is SGHVS, CDR2 FQNEAQ. The CDR3 extends over 13 amino acids.

CDR3 bases: TGTGCCAGCAGCGCCGCCGGGACAGGGTGGAGCACTGAAGCTTTCTTT. The encoded protein is CASSAAGTGWSTEAFF. The chain recombines TRBV9 with TRBJ1-1, with 9 bases that match TRBD1. The CDR3 length is 16 residues. V was clipped by 3 bases and J by 4 bases; unmatched bases: 10. The V gene's germline CDR1 is SGDLS and CDR2 YYNGEE.

As DNA, the CDR3 is TGTGCCAGTAGTACGCGGCTAGGGGGAAACACCATATATTTT. Protein sequence: CASSTRLGGNTIYF. V and J are TRBV19 and TRBJ1-3; the D is unclear. This CDR3 is built from 14 residues. Germline V lookup: CDR1 LNHDA, CDR2 SQIVND (reference sequence). Trimming cost V 4 bases and J 4 bases, with 11 bases left between them. The variable domain in full, completed from reference TRBV19 and TRBJ1-3, reads DGGITQSPKYLFRKEGQNVTLSCEQNLNHDAMYWYRQDPGQGLRLIYYSQIVNDFQKGDIAEGYSVSREKKESFPLTVTSAQKNPTAFYLCASSTRLGGNTIYFGEGSWLTVV.